This T cell receptor (beta chain) was recovered during a study of shared clonotypes between healthy human individuals. This clone appeared a few times. Assay: immunoSEQ multiplex PCR; the TCRdb copy retains only in-frame clones and omits some. The table includes some 690,000 clones, about nine tenths detected once. The CDR3 spans 14 residues. Germline CDR1 SGHRS, CDR2 YFSETQ. Trimming shortened V by 7 bases and J by 6 bases, and 16 bases separated the two germline ends. Sequenced: memory CD8+ T cells from PBMCs. Documented subset: CD45RO+ cells pooled with CCR7-negative TemRA cells. The receptor comes from a man between 18 and 35 years old in good health. Some clones in this sample may be carry-over from other donors' samples. The chain has TRBV5-1 and TRBJ2-2; perhaps TRBD1 as D (6 bases). The DNA for the CDR3 is TGCGCCAGCGGGACAAGTCATGCGTCCGGGGAGCTGTTTTTT. Its protein is CASGTSHASGELFF. Full variable domain (missing parts from reference TRBV5-1 and TRBJ2-2): KAGVTQTPRYLIKTRGQQVTLSCSPISGHRSVSWYQQTPGQGLQFLFEYFSETQRNKGNFPGRFSGRQFSNSRSEMNVSTLELGDSALYLCASGTSHASGELFFGEGSRLTVL.